A selection of T cell receptor beta chains follows, all from one sample in a study of blood T cell repertoires in COVID-19. Generated by immunoSEQ multiplex PCR, the TCRdb table keeps only in-frame clones and is missing some. The data hold 250,000 or so clones, with roughly 83% observed a single time. The sequenced sample was peripheral blood. The receptors were gathered from an elderly man with acute or convalescent COVID-19. CDR3s include the opening cysteine and the closing phenylalanine or tryptophan. A D gene is named only where the DNA matches it firmly. Size tells how often a clone was seen (once, few, many) or the class of an expanded clone, and some rows leave it out.

abundance | j_gene | v_gene | d_gene | CDR3aa | CDR3nt
NA | TRBJ1-6 | TRBV28 | NA | CATGSYNSPLHF | TGTGCCACCGGCTCCTATAATTCACCCCTCCACTTT
few | TRBJ1-1 | TRBV10-3 | NA | CASRGQSYEAFF | TGTGCCTCTCGTGGACAGTCTTATGAAGCTTTCTTT
NA | TRBJ1-5 | TRBV28 | NA | CASNPGGDSNQPQHF | TGTGCCAGCAATCCCGGGGGGGATAGCAATCAGCCCCAGCATTTT
few | TRBJ1-5 | TRBV27 | NA | CASSILDGPQHF | TGTGCCAGCAGTATACTAGATGGGCCCCAGCATTTT
NA | TRBJ1-1 | TRBV5-1 | NA | CASRNSMNTEAFF | TGCGCCAGCAGGAACAGTATGAACACTGAAGCTTTCTTT
NA | TRBJ1-4 | TRBV7-9 | TRBD1 | CASSRDRTTNEKLFF | TGTGCCAGCAGCCGGGACAGGACAACTAATGAAAAACTGTTTTTT
NA | TRBJ2-1 | TRBV27 | TRBD2 | CASSSGTSESSYNEQFF | TGTGCCAGCAGTTCCGGGACTAGCGAGAGCTCCTACAATGAGCAGTTCTTC
NA | TRBJ1-5 | TRBV12-3/TRBV12-4 | NA | CASRGQLGQPQHF | TGTGCCAGCAGGGGGCAGTTAGGTCAGCCCCAGCATTTT
once | TRBJ1-1 | TRBV27 | TRBD1 | CASSLRDRGNTEAFF | TGTGCCAGCAGTTTAAGGGACAGGGGGAACACTGAAGCTTTCTTT
NA | TRBJ1-1 | TRBV6-5 | TRBD1 | CASSSPKKGATEAFF | TGTGCCAGCAGTTCACCCAAAAAGGGGGCGACTGAAGCTTTCTTT
NA | TRBJ2-5 | TRBV28 | TRBD1 | CASSFIFTLEWTGKQETQYF | TGTGCCAGCAGCTTTATTTTCACATTAGAGTGGACAGGGAAGCAAGAGACCCAGTACTTC
NA | TRBJ1-5 | TRBV4-1 | NA | CASSQSRSSGNQPQHF | TGCGCCAGCAGCCAATCTAGGAGCTCCGGCAATCAGCCCCAGCATTTT
NA | TRBJ2-1 | TRBV7-8 | NA | CASSYRRQVGSSYNEQFF | TGTGCCAGCAGCTACAGAAGACAGGTGGGGAGCTCCTACAATGAGCAGTTCTTC
once | TRBJ1-5 | TRBV15 | NA | CATSRDSGDHQPQHF | TGTGCCACCAGCAGAGATTCGGGGGACCATCAGCCCCAGCATTTT
few | TRBJ1-3 | TRBV10-3 | NA | CAISPRGSPSGNTIYF | TGTGCCATCAGTCCTAGAGGGAGCCCCTCTGGAAACACCATATATTTT
NA | TRBJ1-6 | TRBV6-2/TRBV6-3 | TRBD1 | CASSWDRESAPLHF | TGTGCCAGCAGTTGGGACAGGGAGTCGGCACCCCTCCACTTT
NA | TRBJ1-5 | TRBV19 | NA | CASNGARADDQPQHF | TGTGCCAGTAACGGTGCCAGGGCTGATGATCAGCCCCAGCATTTT
few | TRBJ2-3 | TRBV6-5 | NA | CASSSQGGGTQYF | TGTGCCAGCAGTTCCCAGGGAGGGGGTACGCAGTATTTT
few | TRBJ2-5 | TRBV21-1 | NA | CASRRRGREGETQYF | TGTGCCAGCAGGCGGAGGGGAAGGGAAGGAGAGACCCAGTACTTC
NA | TRBJ1-5 | TRBV2 | NA | CASSTQGRTQPQHF | TGTGCCAGCAGCACTCAGGGGCGGACTCAGCCCCAGCATTTT
NA | TRBJ2-6 | TRBV9 | NA | CASSIRPPEVSGANVLTF | TGTGCCAGCAGCATCCGCCCTCCGGAGGTATCTGGGGCCAACGTCCTGACTTTC
NA | TRBJ1-5 | TRBV5-4 | NA | CASSLGGGGQPQHF | TGTGCCAGCAGCTTAGGGGGGGGCGGTCAGCCCCAGCATTTT
NA | TRBJ1-1 | TRBV7-9 | TRBD1 | CASSLFPGQGVTEAFF | TGTGCCAGCAGCTTATTCCCGGGACAGGGGGTGACTGAAGCTTTCTTT
NA | TRBJ1-2 | TRBV6-2/TRBV6-3 | NA | CASSPTGDYGYTF | TGTGCCAGCAGCCCAACAGGAGACTATGGCTACACCTTC
NA | TRBJ2-5 | TRBV4-1 | NA | CASSQEERFGTQYF | TGCGCCAGCAGCCAAGAAGAACGCTTCGGGACCCAGTACTTC
once | TRBJ2-1 | TRBV5-6 | TRBD2 | CASSLEMRTSGKPNEQFF | TGTGCCAGCAGCTTGGAGATGCGGACTAGCGGCAAACCGAATGAGCAGTTCTTC
once | TRBJ1-4 | TRBV7-9 | NA | CASSLSDGRVNEKLFF | TGTGCCAGCAGCTTATCCGATGGCAGGGTGAATGAAAAACTGTTTTTT
NA | TRBJ1-6 | TRBV2 | TRBD1 | CAGARDSDSPLHF | TGTGCCGGAGCCCGGGACAGCGATTCACCCCTCCACTTT
NA | TRBJ2-5 | TRBV7-3 | TRBD2 | CASSLGLAGGPGETQYF | TGTGCCAGCAGCTTGGGGCTAGCGGGAGGGCCGGGAGAGACCCAGTACTTC
NA | TRBJ2-1 | TRBV7-2 | TRBD2 | CASSRAGGEYNEQFF | TGTGCCAGCAGCCGCGCCGGGGGGGAGTACAATGAGCAGTTCTTC
NA | TRBJ2-1 | TRBV2 | NA | CASSQLGGGSYNEQFF | TGTGCCAGCAGCCAATTGGGGGGAGGAAGCTACAATGAGCAGTTCTTC
NA | TRBJ1-3 | TRBV7-9 | NA | CASSLFPLGNTIYF | TGTGCCAGCAGCTTATTCCCCCTTGGAAACACCATATATTTT
NA | TRBJ1-5 | TRBV5-4 | NA | CAVSLQGNQPQHF | TGTGCCGTCTCGCTACAGGGTAATCAGCCCCAGCATTTT
NA | TRBJ1-1 | TRBV10-1 | NA | CASSVRSGMNTEAFF | TGCGCCAGCAGTGTCCGGTCGGGGATGAACACTGAAGCTTTCTTT
NA | TRBJ1-3 | TRBV5-1 | NA | CASSLGGTLNGNTIYF | TGCGCCAGCAGCTTGGGAGGAACGCTAAATGGAAACACCATATATTTT
once | TRBJ2-2 | TRBV2 | TRBD1 | CASSARDSYYGELFF | TGTGCCAGCAGTGCCCGGGACAGTTATTACGGGGAGCTGTTTTTT
NA | TRBJ1-5 | TRBV2 | NA | CASRKGDENQPQHF | TGTGCCAGCAGGAAGGGAGACGAAAATCAGCCCCAGCATTTT
NA | TRBJ2-1 | TRBV28 | TRBD1 | CASRTTGVYEQFF | TGTGCCAGCAGGACGACAGGGGTCTATGAGCAGTTCTTC
NA | TRBJ1-6 | TRBV7-3 | NA | CASSSTGIGNSPLHF | TGTGCCAGCAGCTCTACAGGGATCGGTAATTCACCCCTCCACTTT
NA | TRBJ1-4 | TRBV19 | NA | CASSIFQGGEKLFF | TGTGCCAGTAGTATCTTCCAGGGTGGTGAAAAACTGTTTTTT
NA | TRBJ1-2 | TRBV7-9 | NA | CASREAGNGYTF | TGTGCCAGCAGAGAGGCAGGGAATGGCTACACCTTC
NA | TRBJ1-5 | TRBV2 | NA | CASALDSQVNQPQHF | TGTGCCAGCGCCCTTGACAGCCAGGTCAATCAGCCCCAGCATTTT
NA | TRBJ2-3 | TRBV11-3 | NA | CASRSGAGGRQYF | TGTGCCAGCAGGTCCGGGGCAGGGGGGAGGCAGTATTTT
NA | TRBJ2-5 | TRBV7-2 | TRBD2 | CASSLTSGGAGETQYF | TGTGCCAGCAGCCTGACTAGCGGGGGGGCCGGGGAGACCCAGTACTTC